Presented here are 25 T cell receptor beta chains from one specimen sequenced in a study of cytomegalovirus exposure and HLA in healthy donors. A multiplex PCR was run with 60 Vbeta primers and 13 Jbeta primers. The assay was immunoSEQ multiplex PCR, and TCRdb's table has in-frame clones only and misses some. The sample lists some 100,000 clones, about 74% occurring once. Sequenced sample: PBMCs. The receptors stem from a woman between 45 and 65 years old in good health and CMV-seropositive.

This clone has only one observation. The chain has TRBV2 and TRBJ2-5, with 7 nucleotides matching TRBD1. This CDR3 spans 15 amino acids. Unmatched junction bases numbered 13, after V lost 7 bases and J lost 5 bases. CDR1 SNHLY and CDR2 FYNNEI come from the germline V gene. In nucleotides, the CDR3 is TGTGCCAGCAAAGCGGACAGGAGTGAGTGGGAGACCCAGTACTTC. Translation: CASKADRSEWETQYF.

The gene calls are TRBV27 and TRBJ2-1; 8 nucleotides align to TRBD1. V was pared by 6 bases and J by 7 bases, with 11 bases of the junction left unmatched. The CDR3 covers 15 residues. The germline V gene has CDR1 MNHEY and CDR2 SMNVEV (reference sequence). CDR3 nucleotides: TGTGCCAGCAGACTACAGGGGGGAGGACTAAATGAGCAGTTCTTC. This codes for CASRLQGGGLNEQFF.

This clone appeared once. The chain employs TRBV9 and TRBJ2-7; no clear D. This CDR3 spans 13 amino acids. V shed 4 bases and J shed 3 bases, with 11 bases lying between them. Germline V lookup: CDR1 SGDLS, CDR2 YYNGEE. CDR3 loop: CASSPFTDYEQYF. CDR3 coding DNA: TGTGCCAGCAGCCCCTTTACTGACTACGAGCAGTACTTC.

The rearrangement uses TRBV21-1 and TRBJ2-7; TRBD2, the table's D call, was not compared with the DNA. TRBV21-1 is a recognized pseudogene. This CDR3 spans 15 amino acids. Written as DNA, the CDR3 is TGTGCCAGCAGCAAAGGAGGAGCCTCCACCTACGAGCAGTACTTC. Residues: CASSKGGASTYEQYF.

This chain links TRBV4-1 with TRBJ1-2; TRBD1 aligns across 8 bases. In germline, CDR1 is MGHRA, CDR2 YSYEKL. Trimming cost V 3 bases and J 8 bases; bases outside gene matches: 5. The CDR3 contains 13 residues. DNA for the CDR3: TGCGCCAGCAGCCAGGAAAACAGGGGGGGCTACACCTTC. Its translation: CASSQENRGGYTF.

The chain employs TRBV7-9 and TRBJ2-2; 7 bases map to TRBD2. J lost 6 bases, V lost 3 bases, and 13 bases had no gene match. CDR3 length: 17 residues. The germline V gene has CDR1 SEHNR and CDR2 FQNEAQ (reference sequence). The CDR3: CASSLGTRLAVPGELFF. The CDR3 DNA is TGTGCCAGCAGCTTGGGAACCCGACTAGCTGTTCCCGGGGAGCTGTTTTTT.

The CDR3 here is CASGRLGGLYSNQPQHF. In DNA, the CDR3 is TGTGCCAGCGGTCGGTTGGGGGGGTTATATAGCAATCAGCCCCAGCATTTT. The chain joins TRBV28 to TRBJ1-5; a possible D gene is TRBD1 (5 bases). V shed 8 bases and J shed 0 bases, with 20 bases lying between them. The CDR3 length is 17 residues. Germline V CDR1 and CDR2: MDHEN, SYDVKM.

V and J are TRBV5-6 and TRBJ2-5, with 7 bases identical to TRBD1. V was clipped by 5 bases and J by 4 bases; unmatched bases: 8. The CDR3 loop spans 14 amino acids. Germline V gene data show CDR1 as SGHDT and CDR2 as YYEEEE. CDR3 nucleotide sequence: TGTGCCAGCAGGGACACAGGGGTGAGAGAGACCCAGTACTTC. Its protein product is CASRDTGVRETQYF.

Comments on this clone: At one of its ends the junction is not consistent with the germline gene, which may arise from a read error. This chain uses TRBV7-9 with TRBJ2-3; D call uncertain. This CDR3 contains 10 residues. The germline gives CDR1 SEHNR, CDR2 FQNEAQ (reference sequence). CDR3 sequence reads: CSSSSDTQYF. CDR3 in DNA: TGTTCCAGCAGCTCGGATACGCAGTATTTT.

The CDR3, as DNA: TGTGCCACCAGCAGAGATATCGGACTAGCGGGAGGGCCGTGGTTCTTC. The encoded protein is CATSRDIGLAGGPWFF. V gene TRBV15 combines with J gene TRBJ2-1; 15 bases map to TRBD2. The CDR3 sequence is 16 residues long. The V gene's germline CDR1 is LNHNV and CDR2 YYDKDF (reference sequence). Losses at the gene ends were 0 bases for V and 15 bases for J; bases not matched to a gene: 9.

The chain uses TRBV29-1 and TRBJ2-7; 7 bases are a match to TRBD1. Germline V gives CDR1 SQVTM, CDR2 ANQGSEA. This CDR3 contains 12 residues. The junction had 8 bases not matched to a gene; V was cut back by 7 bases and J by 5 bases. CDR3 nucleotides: TGCAGCGCTTACAGGGGTGAAAACGAGCAGTACTTC. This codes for CSAYRGENEQYF.

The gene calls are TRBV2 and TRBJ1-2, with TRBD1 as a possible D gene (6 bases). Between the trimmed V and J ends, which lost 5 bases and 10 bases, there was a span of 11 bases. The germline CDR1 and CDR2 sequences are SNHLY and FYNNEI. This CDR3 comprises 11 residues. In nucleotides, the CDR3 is TGTGCCAGCAGTCCCGGGACACTCTACACCTTC. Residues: CASSPGTLYTF. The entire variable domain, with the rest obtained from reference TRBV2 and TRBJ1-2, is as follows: EPEVTQTPSHQVTQMGQEVILRCVPISNHLYFYWYRQILGQKVEFLVSFYNNEISEKSEIFDDQFSVERPDGSNFTLKIRSTKLEDSAMYFCASSPGTLYTFGSGTRLTVV.

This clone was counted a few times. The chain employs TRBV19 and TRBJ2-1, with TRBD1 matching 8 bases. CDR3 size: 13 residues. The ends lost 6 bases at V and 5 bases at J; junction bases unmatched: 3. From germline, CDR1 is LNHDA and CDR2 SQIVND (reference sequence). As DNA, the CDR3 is TGTGCCAGTAGCGGACAGGGACACAATGAGCAGTTCTTC. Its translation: CASSGQGHNEQFF.

CDR3 amino acids: CASRPDISNQPQHF. The CDR3 coding sequence is TGTGCCAGCAGACCGGACATTAGCAATCAGCCCCAGCATTTT. The chain couples TRBV6-5 to TRBJ1-5, with D possibly matching TRBD1 (5 bases). This CDR3 contains 14 residues. Germline loops: CDR1 MNHEY, CDR2 SVGAGI. The V gene lost 6 bases and the J gene lost 0 bases, with 9 bases spanning the gap.

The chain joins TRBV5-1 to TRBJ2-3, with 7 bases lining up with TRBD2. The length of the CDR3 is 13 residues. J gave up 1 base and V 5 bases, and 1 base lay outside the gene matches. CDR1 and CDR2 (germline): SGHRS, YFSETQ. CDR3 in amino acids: CASRTSGTDTQYF. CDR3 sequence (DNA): TGCGCCAGCAGAACTAGCGGCACAGATACGCAGTATTTT.

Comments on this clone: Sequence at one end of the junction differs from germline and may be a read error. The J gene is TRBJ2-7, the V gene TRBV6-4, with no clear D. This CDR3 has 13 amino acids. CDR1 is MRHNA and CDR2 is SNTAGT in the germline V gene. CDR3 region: CASSDESLYAQYF. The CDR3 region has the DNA TGTGCCAGCAGTGACGAGAGCCTCTACGCGCAGTACTTC.

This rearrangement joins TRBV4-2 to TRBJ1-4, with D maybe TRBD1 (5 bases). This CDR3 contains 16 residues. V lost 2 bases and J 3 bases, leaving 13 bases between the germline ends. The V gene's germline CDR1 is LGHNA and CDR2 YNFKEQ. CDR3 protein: CASSQFSEGANEKLFF. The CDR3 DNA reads TGTGCCAGCAGCCAATTTTCGGAAGGGGCTAATGAAAAACTGTTTTTT.

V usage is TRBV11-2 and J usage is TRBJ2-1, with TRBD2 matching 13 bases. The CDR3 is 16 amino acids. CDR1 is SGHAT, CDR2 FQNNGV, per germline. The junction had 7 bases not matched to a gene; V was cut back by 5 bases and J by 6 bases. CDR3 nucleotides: TGTGCCAGCAGCGCTCCACTAGCGGGAGGGTTCAATGAGCAGTTCTTC. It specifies CASSAPLAGGFNEQFF.

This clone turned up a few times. The DNA for the CDR3 is TGTGCCAGCAGCCCCCGACAGGCCTGGCTAGCGGCGAACACCGGGGAGCTGTTTTTT. Its protein is CASSPRQAWLAANTGELFF. The chain employs TRBV7-9 and TRBJ2-2, with a tentative D call TRBD2 (7 bases). From germline, CDR1 is SEHNR and CDR2 FQNEAQ (reference sequence). This CDR3 spans 19 amino acids. Trimming took off 5 bases at V and 0 bases at J, with 22 bases between the two ends. Combining the CDR3 with reference TRBV7-9 and TRBJ2-2 gives the whole variable domain DTGVSQNPRHKITKRGQNVTFRCDPISEHNRLYWYRQTLGQGPEFLTYFQNEAQLEKSRLLSDRFSAERPKGSFSTLEIQRTEQGDSAMYLCASSPRQAWLAANTGELFFGEGSRLTVL.

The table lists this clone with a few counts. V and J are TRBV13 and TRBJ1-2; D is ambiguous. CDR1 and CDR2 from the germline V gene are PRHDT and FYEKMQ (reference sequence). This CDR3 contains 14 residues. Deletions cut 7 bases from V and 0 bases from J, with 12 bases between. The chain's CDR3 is CASNHRGSNYGYTF. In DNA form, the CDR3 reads TGTGCCAGCAACCATCGCGGGTCTAACTATGGCTACACCTTC.

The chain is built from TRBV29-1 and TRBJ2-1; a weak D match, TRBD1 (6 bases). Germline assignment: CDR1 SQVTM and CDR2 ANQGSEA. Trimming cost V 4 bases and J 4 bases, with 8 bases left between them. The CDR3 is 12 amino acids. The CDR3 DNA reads TGCAGCGTTGGAGGGGGTTACAATGAGCAGTTCTTC. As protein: CSVGGGYNEQFF.

CDR3 region: CASSGDSGADTQYF. CDR3 bases: TGTGCCAGCAGCGGCGACAGTGGGGCAGATACGCAGTATTTT. The chain joins TRBV7-2 to TRBJ2-3; TRBD1 is a possible D gene (5 bases). Germline V CDR1 and CDR2: SGHTA, FQGNSA. The CDR3 spans 14 residues. V lost 5 bases and J 4 bases, leaving 13 bases between the germline ends.

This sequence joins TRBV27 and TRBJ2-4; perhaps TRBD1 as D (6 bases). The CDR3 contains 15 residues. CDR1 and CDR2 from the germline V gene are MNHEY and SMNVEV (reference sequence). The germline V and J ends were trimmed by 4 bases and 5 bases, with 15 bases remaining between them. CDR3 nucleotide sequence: TGTGCCAGCAGTTCCAGGGGAAGTAGCCAAAACATTCAGTACTTC. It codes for CASSSRGSSQNIQYF.

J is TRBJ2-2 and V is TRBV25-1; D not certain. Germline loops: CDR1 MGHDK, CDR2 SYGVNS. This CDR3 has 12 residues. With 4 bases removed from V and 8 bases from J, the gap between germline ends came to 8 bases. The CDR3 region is CASSAVRGELFF. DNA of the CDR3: TGTGCCAGCAGTGCCGTGAGGGGGGAGCTGTTTTTT. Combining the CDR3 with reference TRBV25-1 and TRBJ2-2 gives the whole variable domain EADIYQTPRYLVIGTGKKITLECSQTMGHDKMYWYQQDPGMELHLIHYSYGVNSTEKGDLSSESTVSRIRTEHFPLTLESARPSHTSQYLCASSAVRGELFFGEGSRLTVL.

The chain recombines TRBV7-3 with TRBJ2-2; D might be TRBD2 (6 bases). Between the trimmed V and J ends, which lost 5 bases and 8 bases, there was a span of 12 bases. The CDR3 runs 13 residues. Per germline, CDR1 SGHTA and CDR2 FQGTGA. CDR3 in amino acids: CASSPAGTGELFF. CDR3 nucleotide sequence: TGTGCCAGCAGCCCTGCAGGGACTGGGGAGCTGTTTTTT.